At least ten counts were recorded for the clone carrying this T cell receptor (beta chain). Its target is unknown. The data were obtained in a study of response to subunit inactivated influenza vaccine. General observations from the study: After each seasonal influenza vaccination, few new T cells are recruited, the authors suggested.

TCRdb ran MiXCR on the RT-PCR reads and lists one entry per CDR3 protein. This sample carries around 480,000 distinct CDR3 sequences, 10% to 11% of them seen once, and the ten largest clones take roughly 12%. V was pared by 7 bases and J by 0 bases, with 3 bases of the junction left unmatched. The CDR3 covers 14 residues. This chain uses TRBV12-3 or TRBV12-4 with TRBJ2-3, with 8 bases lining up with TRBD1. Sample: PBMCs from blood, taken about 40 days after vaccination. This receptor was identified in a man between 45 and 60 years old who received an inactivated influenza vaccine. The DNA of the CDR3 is TGTGCCAGCACCCGACAGGGGAGCACAGATACGCAGTATTTT. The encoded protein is CASTRQGSTDTQYF.